Below are 22 T cell receptor beta chains sequenced from a single sample in a study of post-analysis software for immune sequencing data. Study-wide findings and caveats: Five or six TRBV segments, TRBV5-6, TRBV5-1 and TRBV20-1 among them, were found more frequent in patients than controls.

Included in the TCR beta cDNA libraries were unique molecular identifiers. TCRdb reprocessed the PCR reads via MiXCR and lists one record per CDR3 protein. This sample carries approximately 730,000 distinct CDR3 sequences, approximately 30% of them seen once, and the ten largest clones take around 0.56%. These receptors' antigens are unknown. The source material was blood. The receptor source for this set is a girl aged 10-17 years with multiple sclerosis.

As to this clonotype: This clone may be a read error of a much larger clone one base away. The chain carries TRBV4-3 and TRBJ2-5; 7 bases agree with TRBD2. CDR1 and CDR2 (germline): LGHNA, YSLEER. V lost 3 bases and J lost 11; bases outside the gene matches: 9. This CDR3 spans 13 amino acids. The CDR3 reads CASSQGLRNEQYF. The CDR3 DNA sequence: TGCGCCAGCAGCCAGGGACTAAGAAATGAGCAGTACTTC.

This clonotype turned up a few times. The chain carries TRBV7-9 and TRBJ2-1; TRBD2 matches 12 bases. The V gene's germline CDR1 is SEHNR and CDR2 FQNEAQ (reference sequence). Unmatched junction bases numbered 3, after V lost 1 base and J lost 8 bases. This CDR3 contains 15 residues. CDR3 in amino acids: CASSLGTSGMDEQFF. The DNA of the CDR3 is TGTGCCAGCAGCTTAGGGACTAGCGGGATGGATGAGCAGTTCTTC.

The sample holds a few counts of this clonotype. This chain uses TRBV29-1 with TRBJ2-7, with D possibly being TRBD1 (6 bases). V dropped 6 bases and J dropped 2 bases, with 20 bases sitting between them. This CDR3 spans 15 amino acids. Germline V gene data show CDR1 as SQVTM and CDR2 as ANQGSEA. In DNA, the CDR3 is TGCAGCGTCCACGGTACAGGGATGGATGCCTACGAGCAGTACTTC. Translation gives CSVHGTGMDAYEQYF.

There are a few counts of this clonotype. The V and J genes are TRBV10-3 and TRBJ2-7; D is undetermined. The V gene's germline CDR1 is ENHRY and CDR2 SYGVKD. The CDR3 is made up of 14 amino acids. Trimming cost V 10 bases and J 0 bases, with 16 bases left between them. The CDR3 loop reads CATHTPGSSYEQYF. CDR3 nucleotide sequence: TGTGCCACCCACACTCCGGGTAGCTCCTACGAGCAGTACTTC.

Turning to this clonotype: The CDR3 does not close with the conserved phenylalanine or tryptophan, likely indicating a read error. This chain uses TRBV4-3 with TRBJ2-7; tentative D call: TRBD2 (5 bases). Between the trimmed V and J ends, which lost 1 base and 2 bases, there was a span of 18 bases. The CDR3 is 17 residues long. Germline values: CDR1 LGHNA, CDR2 YSLEER. The CDR3 is CASSQGLGSGTTYEQYC. The CDR3, as DNA: TGCGCCAGCAGCCAAGGGTTAGGGAGCGGAACCACCTACGAGCAGTACTGC.

This clonotype has only a few counts. The rearrangement uses TRBV7-9 and TRBJ2-3; D remains ambiguous. The CDR3 sequence is 12 residues long. Germline V gene sequence: CDR1 SEHNR, CDR2 FQNEAQ (reference sequence). The V gene lost 4 bases and the J gene lost 5 bases, with 7 bases spanning the gap. The DNA of the CDR3 is TGTGCCAGCAGCTCGTGGCAAGATACGCAGTATTTT. Protein: CASSSWQDTQYF.

There are a few counts of this clonotype. The chain uses TRBV15 and TRBJ1-2; D may be TRBD1 (6 bases). Germline CDR1 and CDR2: LNHNV and YYDKDF (reference sequence). With 0 bases removed from V and 3 bases from J, the gap between germline ends came to 11 bases. The CDR3 sequence is 15 residues long. The CDR3 DNA follows: TGTGCCACCAGCAGAGATGGGGCAGGGGACTATGGCTACACCTTC. Protein sequence: CATSRDGAGDYGYTF.

The chain links TRBV9 to TRBJ1-1, with 9 bases lining up with TRBD1. The V segment lost 0 bases and the J segment 11 bases; nucleotides outside the gene matches: 5. CDR1 and CDR2 from the germline V gene are SGDLS and YYNGEE. This CDR3 comprises 13 residues. The CDR3, as DNA: TGTGCCAGCAGCGTAGGAGGGACAGGGAACGCTTTCTTT. Translated: CASSVGGTGNAFF.

The CDR3 sequence is CAIRPGTGGYEQYF. The CDR3, as DNA: TGTGCCATCAGGCCCGGGACAGGGGGATACGAGCAGTACTTC. The chain carries TRBV10-3 and TRBJ2-7; TRBD1 matches 11 bases. This CDR3 is built from 14 residues. V was clipped by 6 bases and J by 4 bases; unmatched bases: 5. Germline V gene data show CDR1 as ENHRY and CDR2 as SYGVKD.

The V and J genes are TRBV7-8 and TRBJ2-3, with TRBD2 matching 9 bases. Germline trimming cut 4 bases from V and 2 bases from J; bases unmatched to any gene: 7. CDR1 and CDR2 from the germline V gene are SGHVS and FQNEAQ. The CDR3 is made up of 16 amino acids. The CDR3 region is CASSSNGLANTDTQYF. CDR3 nucleotides: TGTGCCAGCAGCTCAAACGGACTAGCGAACACAGATACGCAGTATTTT.

This clonotype has just a few counts. This rearrangement joins TRBV27 to TRBJ2-2; D is uncertain. There are 11 residues in the CDR3. V was clipped by 10 bases and J by 7 bases, with 10 bases between them. Germline V lookup: CDR1 MNHEY, CDR2 SMNVEV (reference sequence). CDR3 sequence reads: CATQSGGELFF. CDR3 nucleotides: TGTGCCACCCAATCTGGCGGGGAGCTGTTTTTT.

The J gene is TRBJ1-1, the V gene TRBV29-1; tentatively, D is TRBD1 (5 bases). Germline CDR1 reads SQVTM; CDR2 reads ANQGSEA. V was clipped by 4 bases and J by 6 bases, with 12 bases between them. CDR3 length: 12 amino acids. This CDR3 is CSVGGNNPEAFF. In DNA, the CDR3 is TGCAGCGTTGGGGGGAATAATCCTGAAGCTTTCTTT.

The J gene is TRBJ2-3, the V gene TRBV5-1, with TRBD2 matching 10 bases. Per the germline V gene, CDR1 is SGHRS and CDR2 is YFSETQ. CDR3 size: 16 residues. Unmatched junction bases numbered 7, after V lost 4 bases and J lost 2 bases. The CDR3 DNA reads TGCGCCAGCAGCCCAGGGACTAGCGAATTCACAGATACGCAGTATTTT. It is translated as CASSPGTSEFTDTQYF. The complete variable domain, with remaining parts taken from reference TRBV5-1 and TRBJ2-3, reads KAGVTQTPRYLIKTRGQQVTLSCSPISGHRSVSWYQQTPGQGLQFLFEYFSETQRNKGNFPGRFSGRQFSNSRSEMNVSTLELGDSALYLCASSPGTSEFTDTQYFGPGTRLTVL.

The V and J genes are TRBV6-6 and TRBJ2-5, with 12 bases lining up with TRBD1. The DNA end is a closer match to TRBJ2-7, so the J assignment may be wrong. This CDR3 region has 14 residues. In germline, CDR1 is MNHNY, CDR2 SVGAGI (reference sequence). CDR3 amino acids: CASSYGTGGGEQYF. The CDR3 DNA is TGTGCCAGCAGTTACGGGACAGGGGGCGGCGAGCAGTACTTC.

This clonotype was counted only a few times. This sequence joins TRBV12-3 or TRBV12-4 and TRBJ2-7; D tentatively fits TRBD1 or TRBD2 (5 bases each). The CDR3 is 13 residues long. Trimming shortened V by 7 bases and J by 6 bases, and 16 bases separated the two germline ends. This CDR3 is CASTGQSLGEQYF. In nucleotides, the CDR3 is TGTGCCAGCACGGGGCAGTCCCTCGGCGAGCAGTACTTC.

The chain has TRBV9 and TRBJ2-1, with a tentative D call TRBD2 (6 bases). The CDR3 consists of 16 residues. Trimming shortened V by 3 bases and J by 0 bases, and 13 bases separated the two germline ends. Germline-derived CDR1 and CDR2 are SGDLS and YYNGEE. Here the CDR3 reads CASSGEAGTSYNEQFF. The CDR3 DNA sequence: TGTGCCAGCAGCGGGGAGGCGGGGACCTCCTACAATGAGCAGTTCTTC.

This chain links TRBV6-2 or TRBV6-3 with TRBJ2-1; weak D call: TRBD2 (6 bases). This CDR3 has 18 residues. V lost 5 bases and J lost 9, with 29 bases in between. Per germline, CDR1 MNHEY and CDR2 SVGEGT. The chain's CDR3 is CASSGVGSDPWGGGEQFF. CDR3 DNA sequence: TGTGCCAGCAGTGGAGTCGGGAGCGATCCATGGGGAGGAGGTGAGCAGTTCTTC.

This clonotype was observed a handful of times. This chain connects TRBV9 to TRBJ1-1; 9 bases agree with TRBD1. Trimming at V came to 3 bases and at J to 3 bases, leaving 9 bases not matched to a gene. CDR3 length: 16 amino acids. In germline, CDR1 is SGDLS, CDR2 YYNGEE. In nucleotides, the CDR3 is TGTGCCAGCAGCGCCTGGGACAGGGTAGTTGACACTGAAGCTTTCTTT. Translating gives CASSAWDRVVDTEAFF.

The genes are TRBV5-1 and TRBJ2-7; 8 nucleotides align to TRBD2. The CDR3 runs 15 residues. Germline CDR1 is SGHRS and CDR2 is YFSETQ. With 4 bases clipped from V and 7 bases from J, the junction kept 13 bases outside the gene matches. This CDR3 is CASSGRETSDNEQYF. The CDR3 DNA reads TGCGCCAGCAGCGGGAGGGAGACTAGCGACAATGAGCAGTACTTC. Looking up the rest from reference TRBV5-1 and TRBJ2-7 gives the full variable domain: KAGVTQTPRYLIKTRGQQVTLSCSPISGHRSVSWYQQTPGQGLQFLFEYFSETQRNKGNFPGRFSGRQFSNSRSEMNVSTLELGDSALYLCASSGRETSDNEQYFGPGTRLTVT.

This clonotype has at least ten counts. This chain links TRBV29-1 with TRBJ2-4; TRBD1 is a possible D gene (5 bases). CDR3 length: 13 residues. V was pared by 0 bases and J by 9 bases, with 12 bases between. Germline values: CDR1 SQVTM, CDR2 ANQGSEA. This CDR3 reads CSVEDSGYGIQYF. The CDR3 nucleotides read TGCAGCGTTGAAGATTCAGGGTACGGCATTCAGTACTTC.

J is TRBJ2-2 and V is TRBV9, with a possible D match to TRBD1 (5 bases). The CDR3 length is 13 residues. CDR1 and CDR2 from the germline V gene are SGDLS and YYNGEE. Trimming took off 5 bases at V and 6 bases at J, with 11 bases between the two ends. The CDR3 loop is CASRQDISGELFF. CDR3 in DNA: TGTGCCAGCAGACAGGACATCTCCGGGGAGCTGTTTTTT.

This chain joins TRBV20-1 and TRBJ1-4, with D possibly being TRBD1 (5 bases). Germline CDR1 is DFQATT and CDR2 is SNEGSKA (reference sequence). Trimming stripped 5 bases from V and 0 bases from J, with 10 bases between. The length of the CDR3 is 14 residues. This chain's CDR3 is CSASRQSTNEKLFF. For the CDR3, the DNA is TGCAGTGCTTCCCGACAGTCAACTAATGAAAAACTGTTTTTT.